The clone carrying this T cell receptor (beta chain) was observed at least ten times. The antigen is not known. The data originate from a study of T cell repertoires in cytomegalovirus infection. Study background: Shared public TCR beta signatures pointed to both CMV infection and a matching HLA type.

TCRdb recomputed calls from the reads with MiXCR, one row per CDR3 protein. Seen here are about 490,000 distinct CDR3 sequences, about 11% observed once, and the top ten hold 10%. Germline-derived CDR1 and CDR2 are DFQATT and SNEGSKA (reference sequence). The junction had 5 bases not matched to a gene; V was cut back by 0 bases and J by 6 bases. The CDR3 extends over 14 amino acids. Points from the study as a whole: Of the TCR beta families, the public ones yielded a cumulative frequency that identified carriers of CMV plus the relevant HLA. Clonotype analysis showed dominance of the ex vivo response by HLA-C-restricted CMV-specific TCR beta clonotypes.

The specimen sequenced was PBMCs. The receptor comes from a human donor in good health (CMV status not recorded). Some clones in this sample may be carry-over from other donors' samples. This chain uses TRBV20-1 with TRBJ2-4, with TRBD2 matching 7 bases. The CDR3 reads CSARDGGEANIQYF. CDR3 nucleotide sequence: TGCAGTGCTAGAGATGGGGGGGAGGCAAACATTCAGTACTTC.